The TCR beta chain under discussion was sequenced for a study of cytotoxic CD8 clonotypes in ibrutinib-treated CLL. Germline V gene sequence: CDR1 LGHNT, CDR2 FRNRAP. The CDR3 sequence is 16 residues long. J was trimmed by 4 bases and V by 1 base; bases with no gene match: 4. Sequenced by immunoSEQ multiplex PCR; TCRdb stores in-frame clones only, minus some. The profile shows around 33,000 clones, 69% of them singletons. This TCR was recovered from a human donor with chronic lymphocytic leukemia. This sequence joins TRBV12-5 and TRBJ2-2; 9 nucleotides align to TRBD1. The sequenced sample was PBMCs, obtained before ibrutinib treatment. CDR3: CASGLATGGITGELFF. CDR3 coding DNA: TGTGCTAGTGGTTTGGCCACAGGGGGCATCACCGGGGAGCTGTTTTTT.